This T cell receptor (beta chain) originates from a study of radiotherapy plus CTLA-4 blockade in lung cancer. Background on the study: Objective response rate was around 20%; disease control rate, 31%.

The data were produced by immunoSEQ multiplex PCR, yet TCRdb's version contains in-frame clones alone and is incomplete. This sample has tens of thousands of clones, with more than 70% found just once. The CDR3 runs to 15 residues. V shed 1 base, J shed 8 bases, and the junction held 7 bases outside the gene matches. CDR1 SGHDT and CDR2 YYEEEE come from the germline V gene. People whose metastatic non-small-cell lung cancer was chemo-refractory got focal radiation along with CTLA-4 blockade by ipilimumab. Regarding the study as a whole: Early blood T cell clone dynamics, with interferon-beta, were reported to best predict response. Blood-borne expansion of tumor-derived TCR clones followed radiotherapy plus ipilimumab.

Turning to this clone: Its matching antigen is unknown.

The sequence was collected from a human donor with non-small cell lung cancer whose response to radiotherapy plus ipilimumab could not be evaluated. Here the sequenced sample was peripheral blood, taken from a patient treated with radiotherapy plus ipilimumab. This chain connects TRBV5-6 to TRBJ1-4, with 8 bases lining up with TRBD1. The CDR3 here is CASSLRTGIMEKLFF. The CDR3, as DNA: TGTGCCAGCAGCTTGAGGACAGGGATTATGGAAAAACTGTTTTTT. Looking up the rest from reference TRBV5-6 and TRBJ1-4 gives the full variable domain: DAGVTQSPTHLIKTRGQQVTLRCSPKSGHDTVSWYQQALGQGPQFIFQYYEEEERQRGNFPDRFSGHQFPNYSSELNVNALLLGDSALYLCASSLRTGIMEKLFFGSGTQLSVL.